These 25 T cell receptor beta chains share one sample of origin, sequenced in a study of cytomegalovirus exposure and HLA in healthy donors. Both 60 Vbeta primers and 13 Jbeta primers went into the PCR. Sequencing used immunoSEQ multiplex PCR; TCRdb keeps in-frame clones, though not all of them. The table records fewer than 200,000 clones, 80% to 85% of them present only once. The sequencing sample was made of PBMCs. These receptor sequences come from a man aged 50-60 years in good health and CMV-seronegative.

DNA for the CDR3: TGTGCCAGCAGCTTTGGAGGGACAGGGGAAAAGGCCAAAAACATTCAGTACTTC. It is translated as CASSFGGTGEKAKNIQYF. The V and J genes are TRBV5-4 and TRBJ2-4; TRBD1 matches 10 bases. Germline lookup yields CDR1 SGHNT and CDR2 YYREEE (reference sequence). The CDR3 is made up of 18 amino acids. Losses at the gene ends were 2 bases for V and 1 base for J; bases not matched to a gene: 9.

This clone was seen a single time. V usage is TRBV7-9 and J usage is TRBJ2-5; 9 bases match TRBD1. The J call is in doubt because the DNA end fits TRBJ2-7 better. This CDR3 is 15 amino acids long. Germline loops: CDR1 SEHNR, CDR2 FQNEAQ (reference sequence). The chain's CDR3 is CASSVTGTGLLEQYF. CDR3 nucleotide sequence: TGTGCCAGCAGCGTCACCGGGACAGGGCTCCTCGAGCAGTACTTC.

The V call is TRBV9, the J call TRBJ2-1, with D perhaps TRBD1 (6 bases). Trimming took 3 bases from V and 7 from J, leaving 20 bases between them. The CDR3 has 16 amino acids. CDR1 SGDLS and CDR2 YYNGEE come from the germline V gene. CDR3 coding DNA: TGTGCCAGCAGCGGACACACAGGGAGCGCAGTAAATGAGCAGTTCTTC. This gives the protein CASSGHTGSAVNEQFF.

The V gene is TRBV25-1, the J gene TRBJ2-7, with 7 bases matching TRBD1. CDR1 is MGHDK, CDR2 SYGVNS, per germline. V shed 7 bases, J shed 3 bases, and the junction held 9 bases outside the gene matches. CDR3 length: 14 residues. CDR3 sequence: CASITRDRDYEQYF. The CDR3 DNA sequence: TGTGCCAGCATTACGAGGGACAGAGACTACGAGCAGTACTTC.

The J gene is TRBJ2-4, the V gene TRBV30; a weak D match, TRBD2 (5 bases). Germline loops: CDR1 GTSNPN, CDR2 SVGIG (reference sequence). V lost 0 bases and J 3 bases, leaving 12 bases between the germline ends. The CDR3 totals 15 residues. CDR3 bases: TGTGCCTGGAGTGTAAAAGGGAGTCTCAAAAACATTCAGTACTTC. Protein sequence: CAWSVKGSLKNIQYF.

The chain uses TRBV5-1 and TRBJ2-3; 9 bases are shared with TRBD1. The V segment lost 3 bases and the J segment 4 bases; nucleotides outside the gene matches: 3. Per the germline V gene, CDR1 is SGHRS and CDR2 is YFSETQ. The CDR3 is 14 amino acids. The CDR3 DNA follows: TGCGCCAGCAGCTCCGGGACAGGGCCAGATACGCAGTATTTT. Translation gives CASSSGTGPDTQYF.

The rearrangement joins TRBV7-3 to TRBJ1-1; D call uncertain. V was cut by 5 bases and J by 0 bases, with 13 bases left in between. This CDR3 is 15 amino acids long. Germline V gene sequence: CDR1 SGHTA, CDR2 FQGTGA. CDR3 DNA sequence: TGTGCCAGCAGCCCAAGTCACTCAATGAACACTGAAGCTTTCTTT. Its translation: CASSPSHSMNTEAFF.

J is TRBJ1-1 and V is TRBV19; 7 bases are a match to TRBD1. The CDR3 totals 16 residues. The V segment lost 2 bases and the J segment 2 bases; nucleotides outside the gene matches: 8. Germline values: CDR1 LNHDA, CDR2 SQIVND (reference sequence). The CDR3 sequence: CASSILGTALNTEAFF. CDR3 DNA sequence: TGTGCCAGTAGTATATTAGGGACAGCCTTAAACACTGAAGCTTTCTTT.

The CDR3 DNA follows: TGTGCCAGCAGCTCCCGACGAGGCCCGGCGGCTAGCACAGATACGCAGTATTTT. This codes for CASSSRRGPAASTDTQYF. J is TRBJ2-3 and V is TRBV7-3; no clear D gene. The CDR3 loop spans 18 amino acids. The ends were cut back, 4 bases at V and 0 bases at J, with 20 bases in the middle. Germline V CDR1 and CDR2: SGHTA, FQGTGA.

J is TRBJ2-7 and V is TRBV28, with 8 bases fitting TRBD2. The CDR3 is 14 residues long. V was clipped by 5 bases and J by 6 bases; unmatched bases: 9. CDR1 is MDHEN and CDR2 is SYDVKM in the germline V gene. The DNA of the CDR3 is TGTGCCAGCAGTCGGGGGGGAGGGGTCGGCGAGCAGTACTTC. Amino acid sequence: CASSRGGGVGEQYF.

This rearrangement joins TRBV19 to TRBJ1-2, with 7 bases identical to TRBD1. Germline CDR1 and CDR2: LNHDA and SQIVND (reference sequence). V gave up 5 bases and J gave up 5 bases; unmatched junction bases: 8. The CDR3 has 14 amino acids. The CDR3 loop reads CASSPQTGTYGYTF. In DNA, the CDR3 is TGTGCCAGTAGTCCTCAGACAGGGACTTATGGCTACACCTTC.

This chain connects TRBV6-6 to TRBJ1-1; no clear D gene. The germline V gene has CDR1 MNHNY and CDR2 SVGAGI (reference sequence). CDR3 length equals 15 residues. Trimming shortened V by 0 bases and J by 0 bases, and 8 bases separated the two germline ends. This CDR3 reads CASSYSGPMNTEAFF. The CDR3 coding sequence is TGTGCCAGCAGTTACTCGGGCCCAATGAACACTGAAGCTTTCTTT.

The V call is TRBV6-5, the J call TRBJ2-3; D is uncertain. Germline lookup yields CDR1 MNHEY and CDR2 SVGAGI. The germline V and J ends were trimmed by 6 bases and 0 bases, with 7 bases remaining between them. The CDR3 is 13 residues long. CDR3 sequence reads: CASRRASTDTQYF. The CDR3 bases are TGTGCCAGCAGGCGCGCAAGCACAGATACGCAGTATTTT.

The chain couples TRBV5-1 to TRBJ2-1, with 8 bases lining up with TRBD1. V lost 3 bases, J lost 4 bases, and 9 bases stayed unmatched. CDR1 and CDR2 (germline): SGHRS, YFSETQ. The CDR3 runs to 16 residues. CDR3 in amino acids: CASSYGQGSRYNEQFF. The CDR3 DNA sequence: TGCGCCAGCAGCTACGGACAGGGATCGAGGTACAATGAGCAGTTCTTC. Together with reference TRBV5-1 and TRBJ2-1, the CDR3 gives the full variable domain: KAGVTQTPRYLIKTRGQQVTLSCSPISGHRSVSWYQQTPGQGLQFLFEYFSETQRNKGNFPGRFSGRQFSNSRSEMNVSTLELGDSALYLCASSYGQGSRYNEQFFGPGTRLTVL.

The chain recombines TRBV7-8 with TRBJ1-3; D remains ambiguous. Per germline, CDR1 SGHVS and CDR2 FQNEAQ. The CDR3 spans 13 residues. The ends were cut back, 5 bases at V and 0 bases at J, with 5 bases in the middle. For the CDR3, the DNA is TGTGCCAGCAGCCCCAACTCTGGAAACACCATATATTTT. Translation: CASSPNSGNTIYF.

The chain is built from TRBV28 and TRBJ1-2; 8 nucleotides agree with TRBD1. The V gene's germline CDR1 is MDHEN and CDR2 SYDVKM. Unmatched junction bases numbered 5, after V lost 5 bases and J lost 0 bases. The CDR3 consists of 15 residues. CDR3 DNA sequence: TGTGCCAGCAGTCCAAGGGGACAGGCTAACTATGGCTACACCTTC. Translating it yields CASSPRGQANYGYTF.

V and J are TRBV5-4 and TRBJ2-3; 8 bases align to TRBD2. Germline V gene lookup returns CDR1 SGHNT and CDR2 YYREEE (reference sequence). This CDR3 contains 16 residues. J gave up 2 bases and V 0 bases, and 5 bases lay outside the gene matches. As DNA, the CDR3 is TGTGCCAGCAGCTTGGGGACTAGCCACTCCACAGATACGCAGTATTTT. This gives the protein CASSLGTSHSTDTQYF.

This sequence joins TRBV5-4 and TRBJ1-4, with TRBD1 matching over 9 bases. V shed 4 bases, J shed 5 bases, and the junction held 6 bases outside the gene matches. The V gene's germline CDR1 is SGHNT and CDR2 YYREEE (reference sequence). The CDR3 runs 15 residues. CDR3 coding DNA: TGTGCCAGCAGCCGGGCCGGGACAGGGAATGAAAAACTGTTTTTT. Its translation: CASSRAGTGNEKLFF.

V gene TRBV18 combines with J gene TRBJ1-2, with D maybe TRBD1 (5 bases). This CDR3 contains 13 residues. V lost 3 bases, J lost 1 base, and 6 bases lay in between. In germline, CDR1 is KGHSH, CDR2 LQKENI. CDR3 nucleotide sequence: TGTGCCAGCTCACCCCAGGGTAACTATGGCTACACCTTC. Amino acids: CASSPQGNYGYTF.

The chain recombines TRBV6-9 with TRBJ1-5; TRBD1 is a possible D gene (6 bases). CDR1 is MNHGY and CDR2 is SVAAGI in the germline V gene. Between the trimmed V and J ends, which lost 6 bases and 7 bases, there was a span of 19 bases. CDR3 length equals 15 residues. The chain's CDR3 is CASSPRGSSIQPQHF. In DNA form, the CDR3 reads TGTGCCAGCAGCCCCAGGGGTTCCTCCATCCAGCCCCAGCATTTT.

V is TRBV6-1 and J is TRBJ1-1; no clear D. V lost 2 bases and J 9 bases, leaving 10 bases between the germline ends. CDR3 length: 12 residues. The germline V gene has CDR1 MNHNS and CDR2 SASEGT. The CDR3 region is CASSEPQDKAFF. The CDR3 region has the DNA TGTGCCAGCAGTGAACCGCAGGATAAAGCTTTCTTT.

This clone was seen once. A junction boundary mismatches the germline segment, possibly from a read error. V and J are TRBV7-9 and TRBJ1-4; perhaps TRBD1 as D (6 bases). This CDR3 comprises 15 residues. Germline CDR1 SEHNR, CDR2 FQNEAQ (reference sequence). This chain's CDR3 is CSSSFQGLDNEKLFF. In DNA, the CDR3 is TGTTCCAGCAGCTTCCAGGGGTTAGACAATGAAAAACTGTTTTTT. The whole variable domain, filled in from reference TRBV7-9 and TRBJ1-4, reads DTGVSQNPRHKITKRGQNVTFRCDPISEHNRLYWYRQTLGQGPEFLTYFQNEAQLEKSRLLSDRFSAERPKGSFSTLEIQRTEQGDSAMYLCSSSFQGLDNEKLFFGSGTQLSVL.

The rearrangement links TRBV4-3 to TRBJ2-1; D may be TRBD2 (6 bases). This CDR3 region has 12 residues. V dropped 4 bases and J dropped 11 bases, with 12 bases sitting between them. From germline, CDR1 is LGHNA and CDR2 YSLEER. The CDR3 loop reads CASSPEGGKQFF. The DNA for the CDR3 is TGCGCCAGCAGCCCGGAGGGAGGAAAGCAGTTCTTC.

The chain combines TRBV19 with TRBJ2-3; 8 nucleotides agree with TRBD2. Germline assignment: CDR1 LNHDA and CDR2 SQIVND (reference sequence). V lost 6 bases to trimming and J lost 7 bases; unmatched junction nucleotides: 9. The CDR3 is made up of 14 amino acids. CDR3 DNA sequence: TGTGCCAGTAGCCGGGGGGGGAGAATGAATACGCAGTATTTT. This codes for CASSRGGRMNTQYF.

This clone was picked up a small number of times. V and J are TRBV18 and TRBJ1-4, with 11 bases aligning to TRBD1. V gave up 6 bases and J gave up 6 bases; unmatched junction bases: 3. This CDR3 has 14 amino acids. The germline V gene has CDR1 KGHSH and CDR2 LQKENI. CDR3 sequence (DNA): TGTGCCAGCTCGCAGGACAGGGGGCATGAAAAACTGTTTTTT. Amino acid sequence: CASSQDRGHEKLFF.